These T cell receptor beta chains were read from a single sample in a study. MiXCR was run by TCRdb on the 5' RACE reads, yielding one entry per CDR3 protein. The sample lists about 59,000 distinct CDR3 sequences; around 21% were seen once. The sequencing sample was made of tumor-infiltrating Tregs sorted from the breast tumor. All receptors come from a female donor with breast cancer. CDR3s include the opening cysteine and the closing phenylalanine or tryptophan. D genes are given only for firm matches. Clone size is stated in some rows and not others, as once, few, many or a class when expanded.

clone size: .; J gene: TRBJ1-3; V gene: TRBV11-3; D gene: .; CDR3 DNA: TGTGCCAGCAGCCCACAGTCGGCTGGAAACACCATATATTTT; CDR3 protein: CASSPQSAGNTIYF
clone size: few; J gene: TRBJ1-2; V gene: TRBV2; D gene: .; CDR3 DNA: TGTGCCAGCAGTGAACTCAACTATGGCTACACCTTC; CDR3 protein: CASSELNYGYTF
clone size: .; J gene: TRBJ1-6; V gene: TRBV29-1; D gene: .; CDR3 DNA: TGCAGCGTTGAAGATGACTTCTCCTATAATTCACCCCTCCACTTT; CDR3 protein: CSVEDDFSYNSPLHF
clone size: .; J gene: TRBJ2-5; V gene: TRBV6-5; D gene: TRBD2; CDR3 DNA: TGTGCCAGCAGTACCCTAGCGGGAGGGCGTGAGACCCAGTACTTC; CDR3 protein: CASSTLAGGRETQYF
clone size: .; J gene: TRBJ2-5; V gene: TRBV5-5; D gene: TRBD2; CDR3 DNA: TGTGCCAGCAGCATGGCGGGGGGTGAAGGAGAGACCCAGTACTTC; CDR3 protein: CASSMAGGEGETQYF
clone size: .; J gene: TRBJ2-7; V gene: TRBV7-8; D gene: .; CDR3 DNA: TGTGCCAGCAGCTTGTTGAGGGGATCCTACGAGCAGTACTTC; CDR3 protein: CASSLLRGSYEQYF
clone size: .; J gene: TRBJ2-7; V gene: TRBV5-1; D gene: TRBD2; CDR3 DNA: TGCGCCAGCAGCTTGGGGGGACTAGCGGGCAACTACGAGCAGTACTTC; CDR3 protein: CASSLGGLAGNYEQYF
clone size: few; J gene: TRBJ2-3; V gene: TRBV7-8; D gene: .; CDR3 DNA: TGTGCCAGCACCCCCCTCGGGTCAGAAAGCACAGATACGCAGTATTTT; CDR3 protein: CASTPLGSESTDTQYF
clone size: once; J gene: TRBJ1-2; V gene: TRBV6-2/TRBV6-3; D gene: .; CDR3 DNA: TGTGCCAGCAGTCACCGACGGCTGACGGATGGCTACACCTTC; CDR3 protein: CASSHRRLTDGYTF
clone size: few; J gene: TRBJ1-4; V gene: TRBV7-8; D gene: .; CDR3 DNA: TGTGCCAGCAGCCCATATGGGTCAACTAATGAAAAACTGTTTTTT; CDR3 protein: CASSPYGSTNEKLFF
clone size: many; J gene: TRBJ2-3; V gene: TRBV6-5; D gene: .; CDR3 DNA: TGTGCCAGCAGGATTCGAGGGAGCACAGATACGCAGTATTTT; CDR3 protein: CASRIRGSTDTQYF
clone size: many; J gene: TRBJ2-1; V gene: TRBV5-1; D gene: TRBD1; CDR3 DNA: TGCGCCAGCAGCCCGGGACAGGGGAGGGATGAGCAGTTCTTC; CDR3 protein: CASSPGQGRDEQFF
clone size: .; J gene: TRBJ1-2; V gene: TRBV5-1; D gene: TRBD1; CDR3 DNA: TGCGCCAGCAGCCTGAATCCGGGACAGTTGTCGGATGGCTACACCTTC; CDR3 protein: CASSLNPGQLSDGYTF
clone size: .; J gene: TRBJ2-7; V gene: TRBV21-1; D gene: .; CDR3 DNA: TGTGCCAGCAGCAAAGTAAGGGACGAGCGGTACTTC; CDR3 protein: CASSKVRDERYF
clone size: few; J gene: TRBJ1-2; V gene: TRBV12-3/TRBV12-4; D gene: .; CDR3 DNA: TGTGCCAGCAGTTTAGGGACGGCCCGCGATGGCTACACCTTC; CDR3 protein: CASSLGTARDGYTF
clone size: .; J gene: TRBJ2-2; V gene: TRBV7-2; D gene: .; CDR3 DNA: TGTGCCAGCAGCTTAGCAGGGGAGCTGTTTTTT; CDR3 protein: CASSLAGELFF
clone size: .; J gene: TRBJ2-3; V gene: TRBV5-4; D gene: .; CDR3 DNA: TGTGCCAGCAGCTTGCGGCAGAACACAGATACGCAGTATTTT; CDR3 protein: CASSLRQNTDTQYF
clone size: .; J gene: TRBJ2-7; V gene: TRBV21-1; D gene: .; CDR3 DNA: TGTGCCAGCAGCAAAGTAAGGGACGAGCAGTACTTC; CDR3 protein: CASSKVRDEQYF
clone size: few; J gene: TRBJ1-1; V gene: TRBV9; D gene: .; CDR3 DNA: TGTGCCAGCGGGAGGGATGGGGTGGAAGCTTTCTTT; CDR3 protein: CASGRDGVEAFF
clone size: .; J gene: TRBJ2-5; V gene: TRBV6-2/TRBV6-3; D gene: TRBD1; CDR3 DNA: TGTGCCTCAGGGGGAGACGGTGAGACCCAGTACTTC; CDR3 protein: CASGGDGETQYF
clone size: .; J gene: TRBJ2-7; V gene: TRBV5-1; D gene: .; CDR3 DNA: TGCGCCAGCAAAATGGCAGGAGAATTCTACGAGCAGTACTTC; CDR3 protein: CASKMAGEFYEQYF
clone size: .; J gene: TRBJ2-1; V gene: TRBV5-1; D gene: .; CDR3 DNA: TGCGCCAGCAGCCCCTGGAGGGGCGCGGAAGGGAACGAGCAGTTCTTC; CDR3 protein: CASSPWRGAEGNEQFF
clone size: few; J gene: TRBJ1-5; V gene: TRBV27; D gene: .; CDR3 DNA: TGTGCCACCGCTCGGGACCGAAATCAGCCCCAGCATTTT; CDR3 protein: CATARDRNQPQHF
clone size: .; J gene: TRBJ2-5; V gene: TRBV27; D gene: .; CDR3 DNA: TGTGCCAGCAGTTGGACCCACCAAGAGACCCAGTACTTC; CDR3 protein: CASSWTHQETQYF
clone size: few; J gene: TRBJ2-3; V gene: TRBV20-1; D gene: TRBD2; CDR3 DNA: TGCAGTGCTAGAGGACTAGCGCGGAGGAGCACAGATACGCAGTATTTT; CDR3 protein: CSARGLARRSTDTQYF
clone size: .; J gene: TRBJ2-6; V gene: TRBV6-5; D gene: .; CDR3 DNA: TGTGCCAGCAGTACAGGGTCCTCTGGGGCCAACGTCCTGACTTTC; CDR3 protein: CASSTGSSGANVLTF
clone size: .; J gene: TRBJ2-7; V gene: TRBV27; D gene: TRBD2; CDR3 DNA: TGTGCCAGCAGACCACTGGGGGGGACCTACGAGCAGTACTTC; CDR3 protein: CASRPLGGTYEQYF
clone size: .; J gene: TRBJ2-1; V gene: TRBV6-6; D gene: .; CDR3 DNA: TGTGCCAGCAGACCAGACACCAACAATGAGCAGTTCTTC; CDR3 protein: CASRPDTNNEQFF
clone size: many; J gene: TRBJ1-6; V gene: TRBV11-2; D gene: .; CDR3 DNA: TGTGCCAGCAGCTTAGCGGCGTTCTATAATTCACCCCTCCACTTT; CDR3 protein: CASSLAAFYNSPLHF
clone size: few; J gene: TRBJ2-5; V gene: TRBV20-1; D gene: .; CDR3 DNA: TGCAGTGCTACCTCTCTGTGGAGCGCACAAGAGACCCAGTACTTC; CDR3 protein: CSATSLWSAQETQYF
clone size: .; J gene: TRBJ2-5; V gene: TRBV11-2; D gene: .; CDR3 DNA: TGTGCCAGCAGCTTAGCCAAGAGGACATCTCAAGAGACCCAGTACTTC; CDR3 protein: CASSLAKRTSQETQYF
clone size: .; J gene: TRBJ2-7; V gene: TRBV5-1; D gene: .; CDR3 DNA: TGCGCCAGCAGGACGGGAGTGGAAAGCGAGCAGTACTTC; CDR3 protein: CASRTGVESEQYF
clone size: .; J gene: TRBJ2-2; V gene: TRBV12-3/TRBV12-4; D gene: .; CDR3 DNA: TGTGCCAGCAAAAATCAGGGGTCAGGGGAGCTGTTTTTT; CDR3 protein: CASKNQGSGELFF
clone size: once; J gene: TRBJ2-5; V gene: TRBV28; D gene: .; CDR3 DNA: TGTGCCAGCAGTCGGGCTCCGGAAGAGACCCAGTACTTC; CDR3 protein: CASSRAPEETQYF
clone size: .; J gene: TRBJ1-1; V gene: TRBV29-1; D gene: .; CDR3 DNA: TGCAGCGTGAAGGTGGGGGCGCCGGACACTGAAGCTTTCTTT; CDR3 protein: CSVKVGAPDTEAFF
clone size: .; J gene: TRBJ2-5; V gene: TRBV7-2; D gene: TRBD1; CDR3 DNA: TGTGCCAGCAGCTCGACAGGGATAGGACAAGAGACCCAGTACTTC; CDR3 protein: CASSSTGIGQETQYF
clone size: few; J gene: TRBJ2-6; V gene: TRBV9; D gene: .; CDR3 DNA: TGTGCCAGCAGCGTAGGGGAGGACAACGTCCTGACTTTC; CDR3 protein: CASSVGEDNVLTF
clone size: .; J gene: TRBJ2-3; V gene: TRBV6-1; D gene: .; CDR3 DNA: TGTGCCAGCAGTGGGGGGCAGGGAAGCACAGATACGCAGTATTTT; CDR3 protein: CASSGGQGSTDTQYF
clone size: .; J gene: TRBJ1-2; V gene: TRBV30; D gene: .; CDR3 DNA: TGTGCCTGGAGTGTACGGGGGACGATTTATGGCTACACCTTC; CDR3 protein: CAWSVRGTIYGYTF
clone size: few; J gene: TRBJ2-7; V gene: TRBV5-1; D gene: TRBD1; CDR3 DNA: TGCGCCAGCAGCTTGGAGGGACAGGACCCCTACGAGCAGTACTTC; CDR3 protein: CASSLEGQDPYEQYF
clone size: .; J gene: TRBJ2-1; V gene: TRBV11-2; D gene: .; CDR3 DNA: TGTGCCAGCAGTGGGGGGACAGCTGCTGAGCAGTTCTTC; CDR3 protein: CASSGGTAAEQFF
clone size: .; J gene: TRBJ2-7; V gene: TRBV19; D gene: .; CDR3 DNA: TGTGCCAGTACCCCCACCGGGAGCTCCTACGAGCAGTACTTC; CDR3 protein: CASTPTGSSYEQYF
clone size: .; J gene: TRBJ1-6; V gene: TRBV28; D gene: .; CDR3 DNA: TGTGCCAGCAGTCTGCCCACTTCACCCCTCCACTTT; CDR3 protein: CASSLPTSPLHF
clone size: .; J gene: TRBJ2-3; V gene: TRBV12-3/TRBV12-4; D gene: .; CDR3 DNA: TGTGCCAGCAGTCCGGGCGGCTCAGATACGCAGTATTTT; CDR3 protein: CASSPGGSDTQYF